This note documents a single T cell receptor (beta chain) sequence. Some clones are missing from TCRdb's copy, which holds only in-frame ones; the method was immunoSEQ multiplex PCR. The sample carries about 180,000 clones, around 80% recorded once. The data were taken from a study of blood T cell repertoires in COVID-19. As for the study in general: The study drew acute and convalescent COVID-19 samples from the United States, Italy and Spain.

CDR1 is SGHNT and CDR2 is YENEEA in the germline V gene. CDR3 length: 13 residues. Trimming removed 5 bases at V and 1 base at J, with 8 bases between. The material sequenced was PBMCs or T cells enriched from blood (not recorded which). This chain connects TRBV11-3 to TRBJ1-1; D gene unclear. This clonotype was sampled from a man aged 60-69 years who had been exposed to COVID-19. In DNA, the CDR3 is TGTGCCAGCAGCGCACAGCCGAACACTGAAGCTTTCTTT. Translating gives CASSAQPNTEAFF. The full variable domain, completed using reference TRBV11-3 and TRBJ1-1, is EAGVVQSPRYKIIEKKQPVAFWCNPISGHNTLYWYLQNLGQGPELLIRYENEEAVDDSQLPKDRFSAERLKGVDSTLKIQPAELGDSAVYLCASSAQPNTEAFFGQGTRLTVV.